These 26 T cell receptor beta chains share one sample of origin, sequenced in a study of identical twins' blood T cells. TCRdb redid the calling of the 5' RACE reads with MiXCR, one entry per CDR3 protein. The sample has a few hundred thousand distinct CDR3 sequences, 28% seen once; the top ten hold about 6%. Material for sequencing was PBMCs. These receptor sequences come from a woman aged 18-55 years in good health.

This clonotype was counted a few times. The rearrangement joins TRBV5-6 to TRBJ1-4, with D hard to call. Germline V gene data show CDR1 as SGHDT and CDR2 as YYEEEE. V gave up 4 bases and J gave up 11 bases, with 12 bases separating them. The CDR3 has 12 amino acids. CDR3 residues: CASSRLFTKLFF. The DNA of the CDR3 is TGTGCCAGCAGCCGTTTATTTACTAAACTGTTTTTT.

To note about this clonotype: An end of the junction differs from the germline gene, which may be a read error. The V and J genes are TRBV5-5 and TRBJ2-7; D not resolved. The CDR3 length is 12 residues. The germline CDR1 and CDR2 sequences are SGHKS and YYEKEE (reference sequence). CDR3 coding DNA: TGTGCCGGCAGCTTGTCGTCCTACGAGCAGTACTTC. Protein product: CAGSLSSYEQYF.

This clonotype was seen a handful of times. The rearrangement links TRBV4-1 to TRBJ1-5, with D possibly being TRBD1 (5 bases). This CDR3 is built from 16 residues. CDR1 is MGHRA, CDR2 YSYEKL, per germline. The V end was cut by 4 bases, the J end by 4 bases, with 17 bases between. CDR3 DNA sequence: TGCGCCAGCAGCCTCGATATAGTAACAGGAAATCAGCCCCAGCATTTT. The encoded protein is CASSLDIVTGNQPQHF.

This clonotype was seen a handful of times. The V call is TRBV5-1, the J call TRBJ2-3; tentatively, D is TRBD2 (6 bases). Between the trimmed V and J ends, which lost 4 bases and 2 bases, there was a span of 14 bases. Germline CDR1 is SGHRS and CDR2 is YFSETQ. This CDR3 contains 15 residues. Here the CDR3 reads CASSAISGDTDTQYF. In nucleotides, the CDR3 is TGCGCCAGCAGCGCCATTAGCGGAGACACAGATACGCAGTATTTT.

The chain is built from TRBV7-8 and TRBJ1-5, with 12 bases matching TRBD1. The CDR3 has 16 residues. Germline lookup yields CDR1 SGHVS and CDR2 FQNEAQ. V shed 2 bases and J 6 bases; nucleotides not matched to a gene: 5. CDR3 nucleotide sequence: TGTGCCAGCAGCTTACGGGACAGGGGGCTTAGTCAGCCCCAGCATTTT. This gives the protein CASSLRDRGLSQPQHF.

The chain couples TRBV6-2 or TRBV6-3 to TRBJ2-1; D could derive from TRBD1 or TRBD2 (5 bases each). The CDR3 loop spans 12 amino acids. V was pared by 0 bases and J by 12 bases, with 9 bases between. CDR1 and CDR2 (germline): MNHEY, SVGEGT. CDR3 amino acids: CASSYSRDAQFF. Here the CDR3 DNA reads TGTGCCAGCAGTTACTCGAGGGACGCGCAGTTCTTC.

The rearrangement uses TRBV4-3 and TRBJ1-2, with D unclear. This CDR3 has 16 residues. Germline values: CDR1 LGHNA, CDR2 YSLEER. Trimming pared 3 bases from V and 0 bases from J, leaving 14 bases between. The CDR3 reads CASSQRGGEANYGYTF. The CDR3, as DNA: TGCGCCAGCAGCCAGCGGGGAGGAGAAGCTAACTATGGCTACACCTTC.

This clonotype was observed a handful of times. The chain uses TRBV6-1 and TRBJ2-4; 11 positions match TRBD2. CDR3 length: 15 residues. J was trimmed by 8 bases and V by 2 bases; bases with no gene match: 5. Germline V gene data show CDR1 as MNHNS and CDR2 as SASEGT. CDR3 loop: CASSEPPLAGDIQYF. In nucleotides, the CDR3 is TGTGCCAGCAGTGAACCCCCACTAGCGGGGGACATTCAGTACTTC.

This clonotype has a count of ten or more. The chain uses TRBV6-5 and TRBJ1-2; D is possibly TRBD1 (6 bases). CDR3 size: 16 residues. The V gene lost 0 bases and the J gene lost 2 bases, with 13 bases spanning the gap. Germline V gives CDR1 MNHEY, CDR2 SVGAGI. The CDR3 here is CASSYSLLDRNYGYTF. CDR3 DNA: TGTGCCAGCAGTTACTCCCTCCTGGACAGAAACTATGGCTACACCTTC.

The chain uses TRBV6-6 and TRBJ2-2; no firm D call. The V end was cut by 6 bases, the J end by 6 bases, with 14 bases between. Germline V gives CDR1 MNHNY, CDR2 SVGAGI (reference sequence). CDR3 length: 14 amino acids. The DNA for the CDR3 is TGTGCCAGCAGCCCCGAGGCCGAGCCCGGGGAGCTGTTTTTT. Translation gives CASSPEAEPGELFF.

In DNA form, the CDR3 reads TGTGCCATCAGTGTAGGGACAGGGCAAGGCTACACCTTC. Translated, it gives CAISVGTGQGYTF. The V gene is TRBV10-3, the J gene TRBJ1-2; 9 nucleotides line up with TRBD1. The germline V gene encodes CDR1 ENHRY and CDR2 SYGVKD. Losses at the gene ends were 4 bases for V and 8 bases for J; bases not matched to a gene: 5. This CDR3 has 13 residues.

This chain connects TRBV5-1 to TRBJ1-5; D is perhaps TRBD1 (5 bases). Looked up from germline, CDR1 is SGHRS and CDR2 is YFSETQ. This CDR3 spans 16 amino acids. V dropped 1 base and J dropped 2 bases, with 13 bases sitting between them. The DNA of the CDR3 is TGCGCCAGCAGCTTGCCTTGGCCGGGGGGCAATCAGCCCCAGCATTTT. The encoded protein is CASSLPWPGGNQPQHF.

This clonotype has just a few counts. The V and J genes are TRBV11-2 and TRBJ2-3; D unresolved. Germline-derived CDR1 and CDR2 are SGHAT and FQNNGV. Trimming cost V 1 base and J 2 bases, with 10 bases left between them. The CDR3 spans 15 residues. CDR3: CASSLVGSATDTQYF. DNA for the CDR3: TGTGCCAGCAGCTTAGTCGGCAGTGCCACAGATACGCAGTATTTT.

This clonotype came up a few times. This sequence joins TRBV7-9 and TRBJ2-3; 9 positions agree with TRBD2. The J segment lost 2 bases and the V segment lost 5 bases, leaving 17 bases of the junction unmatched. Germline CDR1 and CDR2: SEHNR and FQNEAQ (reference sequence). There are 19 residues in the CDR3. The CDR3 loop is CASSLLSPDLAGYTDTQYF. CDR3 nucleotides: TGTGCCAGCAGCCTCCTAAGCCCCGATCTAGCGGGATACACAGATACGCAGTATTTT.

V and J are TRBV29-1 and TRBJ1-1, with 8 bases lining up with TRBD1. The germline CDR1 and CDR2 sequences are SQVTM and ANQGSEA. This CDR3 comprises 12 residues. CDR3 sequence (DNA): TGCAGTGACGGGACAGGGAACACTGAAGCTTTCTTT. This gives the protein CSDGTGNTEAFF.

This clonotype occurred a few times. This rearrangement joins TRBV29-1 to TRBJ1-3; no clear D gene. Germline CDR1 and CDR2: SQVTM and ANQGSEA. The V end was cut by 4 bases, the J end by 4 bases, with 11 bases between. This CDR3 is 13 amino acids long. The CDR3 sequence is CSVAGRLGNTIYF. The CDR3 region has the DNA TGCAGCGTTGCCGGGCGGCTAGGAAACACCATATATTTT.

The table lists this clonotype with a count of one. The chain has TRBV6-2 or TRBV6-3 and TRBJ2-2, with 10 nucleotides matching TRBD2. This CDR3 spans 19 amino acids. J gave up 6 bases and V 2 bases, and 15 bases lay outside the gene matches. The germline CDR1 and CDR2 sequences are MNHEY and SVGEGT. Here the CDR3 DNA reads TGTGCCAGCAGTTACGGGATACCATGGACTAGCGGTTACGCCGGGGAGCTGTTTTTT. Its translation: CASSYGIPWTSGYAGELFF.

This clonotype was seen only a few times. The J gene is TRBJ1-5, the V gene TRBV6-6; 8 bases match TRBD1. The V gene end was trimmed by 4 bases and the J gene end by 7 bases; junction bases not matched to a gene: 6. CDR1 and CDR2 (germline): MNHNY, SVGAGI (reference sequence). This CDR3 comprises 14 residues. CDR3 sequence: CASSWTGSGQPQHF. The DNA of the CDR3 is TGTGCCAGCAGTTGGACAGGGTCAGGCCAGCCCCAGCATTTT.

The sample holds a few counts of this clonotype. V gene TRBV20-1 combines with J gene TRBJ1-5, with a tentative D call TRBD1 (5 bases). The V end lost 4 bases, the J end lost 5 bases, and 18 bases lay between the germline ends. The CDR3 spans 15 residues. CDR1 DFQATT and CDR2 SNEGSKA come from the germline V gene (reference sequence). CDR3 in DNA: TGCAGTGCTACCCCACGGGACGGATATTATCAGCCCCAGCATTTT. Amino acid sequence: CSATPRDGYYQPQHF.

The V and J genes are TRBV5-6 and TRBJ2-4; 8 nucleotides align to TRBD1. Unmatched junction bases numbered 4, after V lost 4 bases and J lost 1 base. The CDR3 loop spans 15 amino acids. Per the germline V gene, CDR1 is SGHDT and CDR2 is YYEEEE. The CDR3 reads CASSRQGMAKNIQYF. Written as DNA, the CDR3 is TGTGCCAGCAGCCGACAGGGGATGGCCAAAAACATTCAGTACTTC.

This clonotype turned up a few times. The chain has TRBV3-1 and TRBJ1-2; the D gene is possibly TRBD1 (5 bases). The CDR3 has 13 residues. Trimming took off 8 bases at V and 6 bases at J, with 16 bases between the two ends. Germline V gives CDR1 LGHDT, CDR2 YNNKEL (reference sequence). CDR3 amino acids: CASGNGGGNGYTF. The CDR3, as DNA: TGTGCCAGCGGTAATGGGGGAGGTAATGGCTACACCTTC.

This clonotype was seen more than once but under ten times. The chain has TRBV9 and TRBJ2-5; no clear D gene. The V end was cut by 3 bases, the J end by 9 bases, with 12 bases between. The germline V gene encodes CDR1 SGDLS and CDR2 YYNGEE. This CDR3 is built from 12 residues. CDR3 bases: TGTGCCAGCAGCGGAGAAGACGTGGCCCAGTACTTC. This sequence encodes CASSGEDVAQYF. Using reference TRBV9 and TRBJ2-5 for the parts outside the CDR3, the full variable domain is DSGVTQTPKHLITATGQRVTLRCSPRSGDLSVYWYQQSLDQGLQFLIQYYNGEERAKGNILERFSAQQFPDLHSELNLSSLELGDSALYFCASSGEDVAQYFGPGTRLLVL.

This clonotype showed up just a few times. This rearrangement joins TRBV28 to TRBJ1-2, with D tentatively TRBD1 (5 bases). Germline assignment: CDR1 MDHEN and CDR2 SYDVKM. CDR3 length: 15 residues. V lost 2 bases and J lost 1, with 11 bases in between. The CDR3, as DNA: TGTGCCAGCAGTTTAGGAGGGGACCATAACTATGGCTACACCTTC. This codes for CASSLGGDHNYGYTF.

This clonotype was detected a few times. The CDR3 loop reads CSVETQGMNTIYF. In DNA, the CDR3 is TGCAGCGTCGAGACTCAGGGGATGAACACCATATATTTT. The rearrangement joins TRBV29-1 to TRBJ1-3; possible D gene TRBD1, 6 bases. The germline V gene encodes CDR1 SQVTM and CDR2 ANQGSEA. The CDR3 extends over 13 amino acids. V lost 6 bases, J lost 7 bases, and 16 bases lay in between.

The chain uses TRBV7-9 and TRBJ2-1; TRBD1 or TRBD2 may be the D gene (5 bases each). V lost 1 base and J 7 bases, leaving 14 bases between the germline ends. The CDR3 totals 15 residues. Germline V gene data show CDR1 as SEHNR and CDR2 as FQNEAQ (reference sequence). The CDR3 loop reads CASSLGGAHPNEQFF. For the CDR3, the DNA is TGTGCCAGCAGCTTAGGAGGGGCCCATCCTAATGAGCAGTTCTTC.

The chain carries TRBV7-9 and TRBJ1-1, with D perhaps TRBD1 (6 bases). Looked up from germline, CDR1 is SEHNR and CDR2 is FQNEAQ (reference sequence). Deletions cut 8 bases from V and 1 base from J, with 20 bases between. The CDR3 extends over 16 amino acids. This CDR3 reads CASALQGRSRNTEAFF. The CDR3 DNA is TGTGCCAGCGCGCTACAGGGTAGGTCCCGGAACACTGAAGCTTTCTTT.